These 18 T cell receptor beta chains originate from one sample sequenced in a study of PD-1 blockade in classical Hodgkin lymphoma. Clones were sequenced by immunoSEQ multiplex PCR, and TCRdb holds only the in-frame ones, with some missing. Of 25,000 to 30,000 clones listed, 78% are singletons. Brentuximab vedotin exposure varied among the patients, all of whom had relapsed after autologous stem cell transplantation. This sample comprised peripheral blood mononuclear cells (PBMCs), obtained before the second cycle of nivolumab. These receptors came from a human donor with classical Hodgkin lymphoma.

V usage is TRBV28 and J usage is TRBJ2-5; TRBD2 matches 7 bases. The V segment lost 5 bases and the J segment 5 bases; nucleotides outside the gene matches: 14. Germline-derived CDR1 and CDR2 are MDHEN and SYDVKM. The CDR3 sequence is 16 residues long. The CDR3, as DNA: TGTGCCAGCAGTCTAAGCGGGACTTTCTTCGGGGAGACCCAGTACTTC. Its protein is CASSLSGTFFGETQYF. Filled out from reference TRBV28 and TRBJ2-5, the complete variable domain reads DVKVTQSSRYLVKRTGEKVFLECVQDMDHENMFWYRQDPGLGLRLIYFSYDVKMKEKGDIPEGYSVSREKKERFSLILESASTNQTSMYLCASSLSGTFFGETQYFGPGTRLLVL.

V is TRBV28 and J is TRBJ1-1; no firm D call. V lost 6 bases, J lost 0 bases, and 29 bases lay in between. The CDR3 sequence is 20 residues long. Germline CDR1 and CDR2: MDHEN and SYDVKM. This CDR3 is CASSTQGPIFTRNMNTEAFF. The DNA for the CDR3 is TGTGCCAGCAGCACCCAAGGACCCATTTTCACTCGAAATATGAACACTGAAGCTTTCTTT.

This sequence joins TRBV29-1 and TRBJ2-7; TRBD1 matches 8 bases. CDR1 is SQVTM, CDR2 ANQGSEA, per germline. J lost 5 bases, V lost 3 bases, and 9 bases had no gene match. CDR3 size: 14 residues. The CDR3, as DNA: TGCAGCGTTGACAGGGGGCAGGGCTTCGACGAGCAGTACTTC. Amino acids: CSVDRGQGFDEQYF.

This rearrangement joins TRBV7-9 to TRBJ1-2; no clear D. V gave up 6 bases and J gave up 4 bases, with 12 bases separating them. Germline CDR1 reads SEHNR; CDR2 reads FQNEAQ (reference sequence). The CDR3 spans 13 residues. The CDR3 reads CASRHDGLYGYTF. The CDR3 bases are TGTGCCAGCAGACACGACGGTCTCTATGGCTACACCTTC.

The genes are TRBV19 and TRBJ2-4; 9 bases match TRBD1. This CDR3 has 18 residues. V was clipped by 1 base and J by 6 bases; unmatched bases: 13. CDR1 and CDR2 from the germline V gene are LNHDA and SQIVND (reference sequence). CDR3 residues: CASSIAVGQGFRGNIQYF. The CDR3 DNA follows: TGTGCCAGTAGTATAGCTGTGGGACAGGGATTCCGGGGAAACATTCAGTACTTC.

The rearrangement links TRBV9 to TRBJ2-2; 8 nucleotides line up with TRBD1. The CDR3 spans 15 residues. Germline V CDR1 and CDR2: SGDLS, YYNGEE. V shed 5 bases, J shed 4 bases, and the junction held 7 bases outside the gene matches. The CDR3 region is CASSLDRGVTGELFF. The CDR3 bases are TGTGCCAGCAGTCTCGACAGGGGAGTCACCGGGGAGCTGTTTTTT.

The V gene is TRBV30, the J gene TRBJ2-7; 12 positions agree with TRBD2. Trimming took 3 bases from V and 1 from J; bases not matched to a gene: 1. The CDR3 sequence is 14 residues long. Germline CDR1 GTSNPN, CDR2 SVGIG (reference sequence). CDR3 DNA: TGTGCCTGGAGGACTAGCGGGGGATCCTACGAGCAGTACTTC. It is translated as CAWRTSGGSYEQYF.

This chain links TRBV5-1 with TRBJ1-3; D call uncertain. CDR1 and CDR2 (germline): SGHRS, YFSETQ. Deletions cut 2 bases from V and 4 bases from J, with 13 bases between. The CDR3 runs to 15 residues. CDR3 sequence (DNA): TGCGCCAGCAGCTTAAACAAGGACGCGGGAAACACCATATATTTT. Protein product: CASSLNKDAGNTIYF.

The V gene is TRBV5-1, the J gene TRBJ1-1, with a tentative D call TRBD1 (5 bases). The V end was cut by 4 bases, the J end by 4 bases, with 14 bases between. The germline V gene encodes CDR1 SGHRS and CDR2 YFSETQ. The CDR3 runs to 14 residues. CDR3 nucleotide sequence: TGCGCCAGCAGCCCGGGGTCGGGGGGCACTGAAGCTTTCTTT. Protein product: CASSPGSGGTEAFF.

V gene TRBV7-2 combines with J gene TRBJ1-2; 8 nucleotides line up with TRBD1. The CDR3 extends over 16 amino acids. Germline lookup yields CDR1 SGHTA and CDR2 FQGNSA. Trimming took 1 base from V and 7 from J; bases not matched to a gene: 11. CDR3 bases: TGTGCCAGCAGCTTAGTAGGGCCCGGGACAGGAACTGGCTACACCTTC. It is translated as CASSLVGPGTGTGYTF.

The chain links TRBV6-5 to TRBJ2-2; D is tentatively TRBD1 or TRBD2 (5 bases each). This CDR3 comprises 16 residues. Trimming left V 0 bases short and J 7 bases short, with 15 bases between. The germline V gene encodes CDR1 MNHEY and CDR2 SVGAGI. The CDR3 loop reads CASSYSGLARGGELFF. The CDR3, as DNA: TGTGCCAGCAGTTACTCGGGGCTAGCCAGAGGCGGGGAGCTGTTTTTT.

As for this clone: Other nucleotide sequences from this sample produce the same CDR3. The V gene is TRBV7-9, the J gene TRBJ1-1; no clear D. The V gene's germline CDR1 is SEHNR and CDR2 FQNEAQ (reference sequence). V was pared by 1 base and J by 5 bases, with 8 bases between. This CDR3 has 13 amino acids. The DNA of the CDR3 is TGTGCCAGCAGCTTAGAGGGATTAACTGAAGCTTTCTTT. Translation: CASSLEGLTEAFF. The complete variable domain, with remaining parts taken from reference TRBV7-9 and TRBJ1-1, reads DTGVSQNPRHKITKRGQNVTFRCDPISEHNRLYWYRQTLGQGPEFLTYFQNEAQLEKSRLLSDRFSAERPKGSFSTLEIQRTEQGDSAMYLCASSLEGLTEAFFGQGTRLTVV.

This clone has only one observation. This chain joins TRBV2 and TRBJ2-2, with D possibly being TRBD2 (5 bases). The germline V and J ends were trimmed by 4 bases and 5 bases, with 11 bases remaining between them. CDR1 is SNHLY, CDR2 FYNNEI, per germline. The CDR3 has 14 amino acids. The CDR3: CASSAERATGELFF. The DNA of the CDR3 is TGTGCCAGCAGTGCAGAGAGGGCGACCGGGGAGCTGTTTTTT.

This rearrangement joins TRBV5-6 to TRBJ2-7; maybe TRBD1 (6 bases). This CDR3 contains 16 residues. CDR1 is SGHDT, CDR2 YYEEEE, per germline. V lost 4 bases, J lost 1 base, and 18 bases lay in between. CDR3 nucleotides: TGTGCCAGCAGCGCTATACCACAGGGATCTTCCTACGAGCAGTACTTC. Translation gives CASSAIPQGSSYEQYF. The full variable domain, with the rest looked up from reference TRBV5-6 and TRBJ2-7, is DAGVTQSPTHLIKTRGQQVTLRCSPKSGHDTVSWYQQALGQGPQFIFQYYEEEERQRGNFPDRFSGHQFPNYSSELNVNALLLGDSALYLCASSAIPQGSSYEQYFGPGTRLTVT.

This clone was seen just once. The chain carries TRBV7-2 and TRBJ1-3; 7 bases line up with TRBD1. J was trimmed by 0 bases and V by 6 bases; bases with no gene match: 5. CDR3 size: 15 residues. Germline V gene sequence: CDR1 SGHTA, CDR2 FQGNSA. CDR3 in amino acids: CASRPGGGSGNTIYF. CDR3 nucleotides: TGTGCCAGCAGACCAGGGGGGGGCTCTGGAAACACCATATATTTT.

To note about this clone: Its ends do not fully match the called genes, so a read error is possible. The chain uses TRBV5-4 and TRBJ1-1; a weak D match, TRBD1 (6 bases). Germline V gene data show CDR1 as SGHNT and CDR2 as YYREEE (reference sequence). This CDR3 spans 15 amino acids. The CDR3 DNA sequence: TGTGCCAGCAGCTTGGAGGGGGGGATGAAAACTGAAGCTTTCTTT. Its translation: CASSLEGGMKTEAFF.

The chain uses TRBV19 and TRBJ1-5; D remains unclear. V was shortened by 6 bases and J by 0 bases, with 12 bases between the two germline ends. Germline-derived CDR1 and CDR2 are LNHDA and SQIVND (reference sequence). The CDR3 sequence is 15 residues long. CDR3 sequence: CASSSRDYSNQPQHF. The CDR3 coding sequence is TGTGCCAGTAGCTCCAGAGATTATAGCAATCAGCCCCAGCATTTT.

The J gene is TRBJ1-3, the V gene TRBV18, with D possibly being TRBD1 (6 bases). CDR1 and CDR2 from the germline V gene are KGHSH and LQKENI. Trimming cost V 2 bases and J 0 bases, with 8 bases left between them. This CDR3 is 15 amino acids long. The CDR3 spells CASSPGGGSGNTIYF. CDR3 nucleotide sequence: TGTGCCAGCTCACCAGGAGGGGGCTCTGGAAACACCATATATTTT.